The 29 T cell receptor beta chains presented below share a single source sample, sequenced in a study of blood T cell repertoires in COVID-19. Sequenced by immunoSEQ multiplex PCR; TCRdb stores in-frame clones only, minus some. The table shows roughly 140,000 clones, with about 84% occurring only once. The sequenced sample consisted of peripheral blood. Receptors originate from a man in his 60s with active or convalescent COVID-19.

The chain couples TRBV7-2 to TRBJ2-3; 8 bases are shared with TRBD2. There are 14 residues in the CDR3. CDR1 is SGHTA, CDR2 FQGNSA, per germline. The ends lost 4 bases at V and 5 bases at J; junction bases unmatched: 5. The CDR3 reads CASSSVLAGDTQYF. Written as DNA, the CDR3 is TGTGCCAGCAGCTCCGTGCTAGCGGGAGATACGCAGTATTTT.

This chain uses TRBV5-1 with TRBJ2-2, with 8 bases that match TRBD2. The ends lost 0 bases at V and 4 bases at J; junction bases unmatched: 2. CDR1 is SGHRS, CDR2 YFSETQ, per germline. The CDR3 has 15 residues. CDR3 residues: CASSLAGGGTGELFF. In DNA, the CDR3 is TGCGCCAGCAGCTTGGCGGGAGGGGGCACCGGGGAGCTGTTTTTT.

This sequence joins TRBV3-1 (or the pseudogene TRBV3-2) and TRBJ1-2, with TRBD1 identical over 7 bases. After removal of 1 base from V and 3 bases from J, the junction contained 5 bases not matched to a gene. The germline V gene has CDR1 LGHDT and CDR2 YNNKEL (reference sequence). The length of the CDR3 is 15 residues. CDR3 amino acids: CASSQVEQGYYGYTF. CDR3 DNA sequence: TGTGCCAGCAGCCAAGTCGAACAGGGGTACTATGGCTACACCTTC.

This clone has more than one count but fewer than ten. This sequence joins TRBV29-1 and TRBJ2-7; D perhaps matches TRBD2 (5 bases). The CDR3 extends over 12 amino acids. Germline CDR1 and CDR2: SQVTM and ANQGSEA. Trimming pared 1 base from V and 9 bases from J, leaving 13 bases between. The CDR3 here is CSVEGAAAGQYF. In DNA form, the CDR3 reads TGCAGCGTTGAAGGGGCAGCTGCGGGGCAGTACTTC.

J is TRBJ2-3 and V is TRBV4-1, with a tentative D call TRBD2 (6 bases). Per germline, CDR1 MGHRA and CDR2 YSYEKL. V was pared by 0 bases and J by 0 bases, with 13 bases between. The CDR3 contains 17 residues. The CDR3, as DNA: TGCGCCAGCAGCCAAGAAGGAACGGGAGCTAGCACAGATACGCAGTATTTT. Protein product: CASSQEGTGASTDTQYF.

The chain has TRBV7-3 and TRBJ1-1; 7 bases fit TRBD1. CDR3 length: 16 residues. V was pared by 2 bases and J by 0 bases, with 6 bases of the junction left unmatched. CDR1 SGHTA and CDR2 FQGTGA come from the germline V gene. The CDR3 region has the DNA TGTGCCAGCAGCTTAGTTGCGGACAGGATGAACACTGAAGCTTTCTTT. Translated: CASSLVADRMNTEAFF. The variable domain in full, completed from reference TRBV7-3 and TRBJ1-1, reads GAGVSQTPSNKVTEKGKYVELRCDPISGHTALYWYRQSLGQGPEFLIYFQGTGAADDSGLPNDRFFAVRPEGSVSTLKIQRTERGDSAVYLCASSLVADRMNTEAFFGQGTRLTVV.

The CDR3 loop is CASSRLTGGSSEAFF. CDR3 coding DNA: TGTGCCAGTAGTAGGTTAACAGGGGGTAGCTCTGAAGCTTTCTTT. The chain carries TRBV19 and TRBJ1-1; 8 nucleotides line up with TRBD1. The V segment lost 4 bases and the J segment 6 bases; nucleotides outside the gene matches: 10. The CDR3 covers 15 residues. CDR1 and CDR2 from the germline V gene are LNHDA and SQIVND (reference sequence).

The CDR3 loop is CASSLGGTGAYEQYF. The CDR3, as DNA: TGTGCCAGCAGCTTGGGGGGGACAGGGGCCTACGAGCAGTACTTC. V usage is TRBV5-5 and J usage is TRBJ2-7; TRBD1 matches at 10 bases. V lost 0 bases and J lost 2; bases outside the gene matches: 2. The CDR3 is 15 residues long. From germline, CDR1 is SGHKS and CDR2 YYEKEE (reference sequence).

The chain links TRBV27 to TRBJ2-2, with D hard to call. The germline CDR1 and CDR2 sequences are MNHEY and SMNVEV (reference sequence). Trimming removed 6 bases from V and 7 bases from J, with 6 bases in between. The CDR3 is 11 amino acids. The CDR3 protein is CASSLSGELFF. In DNA form, the CDR3 reads TGTGCCAGCAGCCTTAGCGGGGAGCTGTTTTTT.

This clone was seen a few times. This chain joins TRBV27 and TRBJ2-1, with TRBD1 identical over 7 bases. Per the germline V gene, CDR1 is MNHEY and CDR2 is SMNVEV (reference sequence). The CDR3 is 17 residues long. V lost 4 bases, J lost 3 bases, and 12 bases stayed unmatched. This CDR3 reads CASSSYAPAGGYNEQFF. CDR3 sequence (DNA): TGTGCCAGCAGTTCCTATGCCCCGGCAGGGGGCTACAATGAGCAGTTCTTC.

This clone was detected many times. This specimen includes other DNA sequences encoding the same CDR3. The rearrangement links TRBV29-1 to TRBJ2-1, with 7 bases matching TRBD1. J was trimmed by 1 base and V by 1 base; bases with no gene match: 4. CDR3 size: 15 residues. CDR1 and CDR2 from the germline V gene are SQVTM and ANQGSEA. The CDR3 sequence is CSVEVWDSSYNEQFF. Here the CDR3 DNA reads TGCAGCGTTGAAGTCTGGGACAGTTCCTACAATGAGCAGTTCTTC.

The chain combines TRBV28 with TRBJ2-1; no firm D call. The CDR3 contains 10 residues. Germline CDR1 and CDR2: MDHEN and SYDVKM. Trimming removed 6 bases from V and 7 bases from J, with 4 bases in between. CDR3 protein: CASSRNEQFF. In DNA, the CDR3 is TGTGCCAGCAGCCGGAATGAGCAGTTCTTC.

A single count supports this clone. This chain uses TRBV4-1 with TRBJ1-6; no definite D call. With 1 base removed from V and 7 bases from J, the gap between germline ends came to 8 bases. Germline V gene lookup returns CDR1 MGHRA and CDR2 YSYEKL. The CDR3 has 14 residues. CDR3 amino acids: CASSQVHRNSPLHF. The CDR3 region has the DNA TGCGCCAGCAGCCAAGTTCACCGGAATTCACCCCTCCACTTT.

The rearrangement joins TRBV9 to TRBJ2-2, with no clear D. Germline assignment: CDR1 SGDLS and CDR2 YYNGEE. The CDR3 has 14 amino acids. Trimming removed 0 bases from V and 5 bases from J, with 8 bases in between. In DNA, the CDR3 is TGTGCCAGCAGCGTAGTCCCAGATACCGGGGAGCTGTTTTTT. Its protein is CASSVVPDTGELFF.

The gene calls are TRBV5-8 and TRBJ2-1; weak D call: TRBD2 (5 bases). CDR3 size: 15 residues. V was pared by 4 bases and J by 2 bases, with 13 bases between. The germline V gene encodes CDR1 SGHTS and CDR2 YDEGEE. CDR3 sequence (DNA): TGTGCCAGCAGCATTGGACTCAGCGCCTACAATGAGCAGTTCTTC. As protein: CASSIGLSAYNEQFF.

The chain employs TRBV4-2 and TRBJ2-2, with 7 bases lining up with TRBD2. The V gene's germline CDR1 is LGHNA and CDR2 YNFKEQ. J gave up 4 bases and V 1 base, and 15 bases lay outside the gene matches. The CDR3 sequence is 19 residues long. CDR3 residues: CASSQAGGGESVSTGELFF. The CDR3 coding sequence is TGTGCCAGCAGCCAAGCCGGTGGGGGGGAAAGTGTGAGCACCGGGGAGCTGTTTTTT.

The chain links TRBV9 to TRBJ2-1, with 7 bases fitting TRBD2. This CDR3 spans 16 amino acids. V lost 0 bases to trimming and J lost 2 bases; unmatched junction nucleotides: 5. CDR1 and CDR2 (germline): SGDLS, YYNGEE. The DNA for the CDR3 is TGTGCCAGCAGCGTAGTTGAGGGAGGGCCCTACAATGAGCAGTTCTTC. Its protein is CASSVVEGGPYNEQFF.

The rearrangement links TRBV7-9 to TRBJ2-3; possibly TRBD2 for D (6 bases). Germline V lookup: CDR1 SEHNR, CDR2 FQNEAQ (reference sequence). The CDR3 consists of 14 residues. Trimming stripped 3 bases from V and 13 bases from J, with 20 bases between. CDR3: CASSFRSHQGGEYF. The CDR3 DNA sequence: TGTGCCAGCAGCTTCAGGTCTCACCAGGGAGGAGAGTATTTT.

Only one count was recorded for this clone. This chain joins TRBV28 and TRBJ2-7; D not resolved. The CDR3 covers 13 residues. Germline V CDR1 and CDR2: MDHEN, SYDVKM. V lost 6 bases, J lost 7 bases, and 16 bases lay in between. CDR3 in amino acids: CASRLQSGGEQYF. The CDR3 nucleotides are TGTGCCAGCAGACTCCAATCGGGTGGGGAGCAGTACTTC.

This clone turned up a few times. This chain links TRBV5-1 with TRBJ2-1; D is perhaps TRBD2 (5 bases). V was pared by 4 bases and J by 1 base, with 12 bases between. Germline lookup yields CDR1 SGHRS and CDR2 YFSETQ. The CDR3 length is 15 residues. The CDR3, as DNA: TGCGCCAGCAGCCCTACTAGGAGGTCCTACAATGAGCAGTTCTTC. This encodes CASSPTRRSYNEQFF.

The rearrangement uses TRBV28 and TRBJ1-2; D unresolved. This CDR3 has 13 amino acids. The V end lost 4 bases, the J end lost 3 bases, and 9 bases lay between the germline ends. Germline V lookup: CDR1 MDHEN, CDR2 SYDVKM. The CDR3 region has the DNA TGTGCCAGCAGTTCGCGGCAGCACTATGGCTACACCTTC. This codes for CASSSRQHYGYTF.

The chain employs TRBV29-1 and TRBJ2-7; maybe TRBD1 (7 bases). Germline CDR1 reads SQVTM; CDR2 reads ANQGSEA. V was trimmed by 6 bases and J by 4 bases, leaving 22 bases between them. There are 15 residues in the CDR3. The CDR3: CSVQGGPGGYYEQYF. For the CDR3, the DNA is TGCAGCGTACAAGGGGGGCCAGGGGGATATTACGAGCAGTACTTC.

The CDR3 protein is CASSPGGQGAGTGELFF. The DNA of the CDR3 is TGTGCCAGCAGCCCCGGGGGACAGGGGGCTGGAACCGGGGAGCTGTTTTTT. The genes are TRBV7-3 and TRBJ2-2; 12 bases align to TRBD1. Germline CDR1 SGHTA, CDR2 FQGTGA. After removal of 5 bases from V and 5 bases from J, the junction contained 9 bases not matched to a gene. The CDR3 loop spans 17 amino acids.

The chain is built from TRBV7-9 and TRBJ1-2; D uncertain. Trimming left V 8 bases short and J 4 bases short, with 14 bases between. The CDR3 is made up of 13 amino acids. The germline CDR1 and CDR2 sequences are SEHNR and FQNEAQ (reference sequence). This CDR3 is CASGLLDLYGYTF. Written as DNA, the CDR3 is TGTGCCAGCGGGCTTTTAGACCTCTATGGCTACACCTTC.

V gene TRBV7-8 combines with J gene TRBJ2-2; the match to TRBD2 covers 8 bases. Trimming at V came to 5 bases and at J to 2 bases, leaving 7 bases not matched to a gene. The V gene's germline CDR1 is SGHVS and CDR2 FQNEAQ. The CDR3 covers 16 residues. The CDR3 spells CASSRSSGTNTGELFF. The CDR3 DNA reads TGTGCCAGCAGCCGAAGTAGCGGGACTAACACCGGGGAGCTGTTTTTT.

The chain is built from TRBV7-2 and TRBJ2-5; D call uncertain. CDR3 length: 11 amino acids. Germline V gives CDR1 SGHTA, CDR2 FQGNSA. V was trimmed by 5 bases and J by 3 bases, leaving 4 bases between them. The CDR3 loop is CASSPKETQYF. The DNA for the CDR3 is TGTGCCAGCAGCCCAAAAGAGACCCAGTACTTC.

CDR3 nucleotide sequence: TGTGCCAGCTCACCAGGAGGGAGGGTCCAAGAGACCCAGTACTTC. It translates to CASSPGGRVQETQYF. The genes are TRBV18 and TRBJ2-5; 7 bases align to TRBD2. Per germline, CDR1 KGHSH and CDR2 LQKENI. Unmatched junction bases numbered 4, after V lost 2 bases and J lost 1 base. There are 15 residues in the CDR3.

The J gene is TRBJ1-1, the V gene TRBV6-5; D is unresolved. Per germline, CDR1 MNHEY and CDR2 SVGAGI. Trimming removed 6 bases at V and 0 bases at J, with 8 bases between. CDR3 length equals 13 residues. The CDR3 sequence is CASRLEMNTEAFF. In DNA, the CDR3 is TGTGCCAGCAGACTCGAAATGAACACTGAAGCTTTCTTT.

The chain uses TRBV20-1 and TRBJ2-3, with D uncertain. The length of the CDR3 is 11 residues. Germline V lookup: CDR1 DFQATT, CDR2 SNEGSKA (reference sequence). CDR3 amino acids: CSAHFADTQYF. The CDR3 DNA follows: TGCAGCGCTCACTTTGCGGATACGCAGTATTTT.